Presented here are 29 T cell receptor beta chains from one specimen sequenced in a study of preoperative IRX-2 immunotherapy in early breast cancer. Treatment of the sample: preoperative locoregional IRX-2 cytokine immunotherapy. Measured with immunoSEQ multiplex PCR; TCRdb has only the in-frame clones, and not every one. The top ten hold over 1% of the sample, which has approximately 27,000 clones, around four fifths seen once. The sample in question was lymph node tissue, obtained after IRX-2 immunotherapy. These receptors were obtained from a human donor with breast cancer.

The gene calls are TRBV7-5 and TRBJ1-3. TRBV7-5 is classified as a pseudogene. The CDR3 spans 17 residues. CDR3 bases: TGTGCCAGCAGCTTAGGCAACTATCTCACCTCTGGAAACACCATATATTTT. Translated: CASSLGNYLTSGNTIYF.

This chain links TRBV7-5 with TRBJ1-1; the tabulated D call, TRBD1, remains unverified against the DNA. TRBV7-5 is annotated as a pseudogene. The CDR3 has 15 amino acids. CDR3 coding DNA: TGTGCCAGCAGCGGCTTTGAGGGGGCCAAAGGTGAAGCTTTCTTT. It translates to CASSGFEGAKGEAFF.

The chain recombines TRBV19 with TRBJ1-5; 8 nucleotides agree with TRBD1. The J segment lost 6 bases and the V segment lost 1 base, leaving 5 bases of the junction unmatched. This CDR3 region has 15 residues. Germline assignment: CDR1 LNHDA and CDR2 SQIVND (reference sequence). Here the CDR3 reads CASSIAAGGGQPQHF. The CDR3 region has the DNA TGTGCCAGTAGTATAGCGGCAGGGGGCGGTCAGCCCCAGCATTTT.

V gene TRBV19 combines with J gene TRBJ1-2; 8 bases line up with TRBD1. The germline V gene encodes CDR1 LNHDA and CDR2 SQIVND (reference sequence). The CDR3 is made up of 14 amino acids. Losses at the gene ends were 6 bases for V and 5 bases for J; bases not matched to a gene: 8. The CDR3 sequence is CASRSTGVGYGYTF. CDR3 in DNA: TGTGCCAGTAGGTCGACAGGGGTGGGGTATGGCTACACCTTC. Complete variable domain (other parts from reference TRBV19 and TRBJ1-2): DGGITQSPKYLFRKEGQNVTLSCEQNLNHDAMYWYRQDPGQGLRLIYYSQIVNDFQKGDIAEGYSVSREKKESFPLTVTSAQKNPTAFYLCASRSTGVGYGYTFGSGTRLTVV.

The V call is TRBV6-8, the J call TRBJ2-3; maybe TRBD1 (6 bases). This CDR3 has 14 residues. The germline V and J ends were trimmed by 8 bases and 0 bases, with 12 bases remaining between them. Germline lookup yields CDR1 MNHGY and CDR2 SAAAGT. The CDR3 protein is CASGDMGSTDTQYF. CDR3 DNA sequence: TGTGCCAGCGGGGACATGGGGAGCACAGATACGCAGTATTTT.

CDR3 sequence reads: CASTDGAAHGYTF. CDR3 nucleotides: TGTGCCAGTACAGACGGCGCCGCGCATGGCTACACCTTC. The J gene is TRBJ1-2, the V gene TRBV19; D unresolved. CDR1 is LNHDA and CDR2 is SQIVND in the germline V gene (reference sequence). This CDR3 is built from 13 residues. Trimming stripped 7 bases from V and 6 bases from J, with 15 bases between.

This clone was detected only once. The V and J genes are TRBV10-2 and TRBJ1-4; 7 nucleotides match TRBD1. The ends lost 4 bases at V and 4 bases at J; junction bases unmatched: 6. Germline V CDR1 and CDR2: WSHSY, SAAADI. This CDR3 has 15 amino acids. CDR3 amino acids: CASSGGTAHNEKLFF. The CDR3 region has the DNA TGCGCCAGCAGTGGAGGGACAGCACATAATGAAAAACTGTTTTTT.

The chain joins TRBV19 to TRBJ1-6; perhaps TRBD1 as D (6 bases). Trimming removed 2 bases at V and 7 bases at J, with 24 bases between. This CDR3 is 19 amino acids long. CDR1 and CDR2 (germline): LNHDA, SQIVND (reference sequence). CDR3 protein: CASSIFRQDSTKKNSPLHF. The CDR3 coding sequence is TGTGCCAGTAGTATATTCCGACAGGACAGCACCAAAAAAAATTCACCCCTCCACTTT. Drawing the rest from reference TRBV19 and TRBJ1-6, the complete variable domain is DGGITQSPKYLFRKEGQNVTLSCEQNLNHDAMYWYRQDPGQGLRLIYYSQIVNDFQKGDIAEGYSVSREKKESFPLTVTSAQKNPTAFYLCASSIFRQDSTKKNSPLHFGNGTRLTVT.

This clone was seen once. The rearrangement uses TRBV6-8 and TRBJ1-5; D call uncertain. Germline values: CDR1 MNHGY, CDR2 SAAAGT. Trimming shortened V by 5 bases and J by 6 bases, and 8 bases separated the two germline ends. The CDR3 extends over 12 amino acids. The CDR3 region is CASSLLSQPQHF. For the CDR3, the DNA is TGTGCCAGCAGTCTGTTGAGTCAGCCCCAGCATTTT.

The chain's CDR3 is CASSIGGLGTDTQYF. The CDR3 DNA follows: TGTGCCAGTAGTATAGGGGGGTTGGGCACAGATACGCAGTATTTT. This chain uses TRBV19 with TRBJ2-3, with D perhaps given as TRBD1 or TRBD2 (5 bases each). The CDR3 totals 15 residues. CDR1 is LNHDA and CDR2 is SQIVND in the germline V gene (reference sequence). Trimming cost V 1 base and J 1 base, with 9 bases left between them.

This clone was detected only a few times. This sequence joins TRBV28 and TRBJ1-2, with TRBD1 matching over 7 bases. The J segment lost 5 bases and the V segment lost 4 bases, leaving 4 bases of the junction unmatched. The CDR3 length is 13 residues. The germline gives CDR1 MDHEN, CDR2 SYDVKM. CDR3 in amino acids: CASSSGQRYGYTF. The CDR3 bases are TGTGCCAGCAGTTCGGGACAGCGATATGGCTACACCTTC.

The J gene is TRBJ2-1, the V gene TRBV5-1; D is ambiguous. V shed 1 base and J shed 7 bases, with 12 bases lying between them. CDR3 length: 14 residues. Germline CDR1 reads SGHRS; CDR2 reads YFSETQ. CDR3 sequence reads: CASSLRLPGNEQFF. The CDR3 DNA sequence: TGCGCCAGCAGCTTGCGGCTCCCTGGGAATGAGCAGTTCTTC.

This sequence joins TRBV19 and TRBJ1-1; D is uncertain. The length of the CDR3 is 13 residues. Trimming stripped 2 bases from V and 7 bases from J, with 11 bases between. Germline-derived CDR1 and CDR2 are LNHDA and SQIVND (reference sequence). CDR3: CASSIRGNDEAFF. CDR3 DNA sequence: TGTGCCAGTAGTATAAGAGGTAACGATGAAGCTTTCTTT.

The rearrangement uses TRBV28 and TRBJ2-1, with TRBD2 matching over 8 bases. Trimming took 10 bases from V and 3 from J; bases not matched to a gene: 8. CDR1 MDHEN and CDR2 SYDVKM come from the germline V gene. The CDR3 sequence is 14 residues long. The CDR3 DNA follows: TGTGCCACCGATAACGCGGGGGGCTACAATGAGCAGTTCTTC. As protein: CATDNAGGYNEQFF.

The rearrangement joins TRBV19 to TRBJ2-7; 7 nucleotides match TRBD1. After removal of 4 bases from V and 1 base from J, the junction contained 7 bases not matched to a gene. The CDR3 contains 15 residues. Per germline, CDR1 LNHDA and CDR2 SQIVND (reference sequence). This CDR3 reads CASSTYRGPSYEQYF. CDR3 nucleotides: TGTGCCAGTAGTACCTACAGGGGACCTTCCTACGAGCAGTACTTC.

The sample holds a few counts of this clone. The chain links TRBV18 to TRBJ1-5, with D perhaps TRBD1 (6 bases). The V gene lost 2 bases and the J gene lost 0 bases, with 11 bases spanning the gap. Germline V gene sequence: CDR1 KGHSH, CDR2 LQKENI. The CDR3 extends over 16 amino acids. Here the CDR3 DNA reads TGTGCCAGCTCACCAAGGACAGTAAATAGCAATCAGCCCCAGCATTTT. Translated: CASSPRTVNSNQPQHF.

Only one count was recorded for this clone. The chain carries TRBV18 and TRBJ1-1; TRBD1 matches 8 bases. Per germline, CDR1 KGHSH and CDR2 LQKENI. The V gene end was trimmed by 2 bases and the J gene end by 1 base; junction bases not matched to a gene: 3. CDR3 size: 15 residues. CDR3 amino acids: CASSPGQGPNTEAFF. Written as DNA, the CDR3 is TGTGCCAGCTCACCAGGACAGGGACCGAACACTGAAGCTTTCTTT.

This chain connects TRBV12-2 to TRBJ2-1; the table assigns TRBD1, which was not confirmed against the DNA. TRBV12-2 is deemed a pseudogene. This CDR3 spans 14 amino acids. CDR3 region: CASRAGGFGNEQFF. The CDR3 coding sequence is TGTGCCTCCCGAGCAGGGGGGTTTGGGAATGAGCAGTTCTTC.

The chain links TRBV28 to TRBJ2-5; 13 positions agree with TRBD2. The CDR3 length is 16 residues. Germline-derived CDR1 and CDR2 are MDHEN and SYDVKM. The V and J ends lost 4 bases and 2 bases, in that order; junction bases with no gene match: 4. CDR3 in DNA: TGTGCCAGCAGTTCCGGACTAGCGGGGGAGCAAGAGACCCAGTACTTC. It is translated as CASSSGLAGEQETQYF.

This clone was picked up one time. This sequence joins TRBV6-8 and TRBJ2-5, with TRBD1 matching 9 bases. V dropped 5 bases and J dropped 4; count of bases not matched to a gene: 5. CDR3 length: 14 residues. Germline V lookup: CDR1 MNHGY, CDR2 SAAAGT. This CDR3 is CASSPTTGGETQYF. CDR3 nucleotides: TGTGCCAGCAGTCCGACGACAGGGGGAGAGACCCAGTACTTC.

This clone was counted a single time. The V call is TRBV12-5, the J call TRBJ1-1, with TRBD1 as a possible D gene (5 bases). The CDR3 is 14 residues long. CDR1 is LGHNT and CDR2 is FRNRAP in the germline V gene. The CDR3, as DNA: TGTGCCAGCAAGCTAATAGGGGTGAACACTGAAGCTTTCTTT. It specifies CASKLIGVNTEAFF.

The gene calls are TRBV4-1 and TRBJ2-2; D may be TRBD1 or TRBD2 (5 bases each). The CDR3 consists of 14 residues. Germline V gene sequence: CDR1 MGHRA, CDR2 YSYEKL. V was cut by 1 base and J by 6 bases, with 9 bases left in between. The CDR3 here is CASSQGPGPGELFF. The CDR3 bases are TGCGCCAGCAGCCAAGGACCGGGACCCGGGGAGCTGTTTTTT.

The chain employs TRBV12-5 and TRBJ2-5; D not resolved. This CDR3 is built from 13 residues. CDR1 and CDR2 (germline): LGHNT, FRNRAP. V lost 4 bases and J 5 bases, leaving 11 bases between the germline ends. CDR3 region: CASGSSRFETQYF. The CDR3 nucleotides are TGTGCTAGTGGTTCGTCAAGATTTGAGACCCAGTACTTC.

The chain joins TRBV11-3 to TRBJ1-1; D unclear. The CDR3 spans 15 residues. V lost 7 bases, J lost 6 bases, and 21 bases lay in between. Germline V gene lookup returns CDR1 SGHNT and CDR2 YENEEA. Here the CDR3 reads CASTNVEVVGAEAFF. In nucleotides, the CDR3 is TGTGCCAGCACCAATGTCGAAGTCGTAGGCGCTGAAGCTTTCTTT.

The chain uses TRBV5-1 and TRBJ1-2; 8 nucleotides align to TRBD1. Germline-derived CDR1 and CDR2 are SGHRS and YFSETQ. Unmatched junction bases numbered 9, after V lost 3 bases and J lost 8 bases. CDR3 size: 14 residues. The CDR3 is CASSSRQGSGGYTF. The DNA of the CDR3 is TGCGCCAGCAGCTCGAGACAGGGGAGCGGCGGCTACACCTTC. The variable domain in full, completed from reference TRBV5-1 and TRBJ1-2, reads KAGVTQTPRYLIKTRGQQVTLSCSPISGHRSVSWYQQTPGQGLQFLFEYFSETQRNKGNFPGRFSGRQFSNSRSEMNVSTLELGDSALYLCASSSRQGSGGYTFGSGTRLTVV.

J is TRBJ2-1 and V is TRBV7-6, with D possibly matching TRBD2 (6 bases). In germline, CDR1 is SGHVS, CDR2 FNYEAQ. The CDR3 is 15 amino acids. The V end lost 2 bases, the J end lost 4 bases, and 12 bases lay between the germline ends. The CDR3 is CASSLLYAGYNEQFF. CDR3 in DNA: TGTGCCAGCAGCTTACTTTATGCGGGGTACAATGAGCAGTTCTTC.

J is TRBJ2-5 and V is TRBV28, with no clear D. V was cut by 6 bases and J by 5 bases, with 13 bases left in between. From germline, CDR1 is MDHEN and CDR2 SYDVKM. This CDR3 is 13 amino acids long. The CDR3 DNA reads TGTGCCAGCAGGCAAGGATTAGCTGAGACCCAGTACTTC. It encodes CASRQGLAETQYF.

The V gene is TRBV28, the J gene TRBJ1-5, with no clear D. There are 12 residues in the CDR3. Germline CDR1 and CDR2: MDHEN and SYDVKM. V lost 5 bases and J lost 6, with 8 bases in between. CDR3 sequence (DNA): TGTGCCAGCAGTGGTTATTTTCAGCCCCAGCATTTT. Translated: CASSGYFQPQHF.

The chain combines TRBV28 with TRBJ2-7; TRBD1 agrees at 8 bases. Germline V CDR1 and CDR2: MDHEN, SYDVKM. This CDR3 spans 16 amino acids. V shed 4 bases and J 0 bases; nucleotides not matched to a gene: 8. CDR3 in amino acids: CASSSSGGPPSYEQYV. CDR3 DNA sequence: TGTGCCAGCAGTTCCTCAGGGGGCCCACCCTCCTACGAGCAGTACGTC.